This T cell receptor beta chain was sequenced in a study of identifying expanded T cells in peripheral blood. No infections or other immune events were documented during collection. Overall study results and limits: Over two and four weeks, about 15 and 19 clones changed, versus approximately 1.2 between replicates. Clone count variance between roughly 2-week samples rose with total template count.

The repertoire was sequenced with immunoSEQ multiplex PCR; TCRdb's copy has only in-frame clones and lacks some. The sample holds more than 95,000 clones; 84% are singletons and the top ten take 3% to 4%. The length of the CDR3 is 13 residues. J lost 6 bases, V lost 2 bases, and 3 bases had no gene match. Looked up from germline, CDR1 is SGHDT and CDR2 is YYEEEE. Points on this clone: The antigen is not known.

Sequenced: blood. The TCR comes from a person aged 18-70 years in good health. The chain couples TRBV5-6 to TRBJ1-2, with 8 bases matching TRBD1. As DNA, the CDR3 is TGTGCCAGCAGCTTTCAGGGGGCGGATGGCTACACCTTC. Protein sequence: CASSFQGADGYTF.